This TCR beta chain was recorded in a study of post-analysis software for immune sequencing data. In the study overall: Patients with relapsing-remitting, secondary progressive and progressive-relapsing multiple sclerosis courses were all represented. Study observations and caveats: Pronounced co-clustering by F measure was evident among identically batched samples. With TRBV5-6, TRBV5-1 and TRBV20-1 included, about five TRBV segments were more frequent in patients than in controls. Controls' normalized Chao1 diversity significantly exceeded that of multiple sclerosis patients.

cDNA libraries of TCR beta carried unique molecular identifiers. Around 500,000 cDNA molecules were recovered from an input of about 0.9 to 11 million T cells. TCRdb passed the PCR reads through MiXCR, listing each CDR3 protein once. This repertoire shows roughly 800,000 distinct CDR3 sequences, 25% to 30% found once; its top ten account for 0.55% to 0.65%. This CDR3 has 15 amino acids. The V and J ends lost 0 bases and 6 bases respectively, with 13 bases between them. Germline assignment: CDR1 SGHRS and CDR2 YFSETQ. Worth noting for this clonotype: Its antigen is currently unknown.

Sequencing was done on a sample of blood. The chain combines TRBV5-1 with TRBJ2-1, with D maybe TRBD2 (6 bases). The clonotype was recovered from a girl under 18 with multiple sclerosis. The CDR3 loop is CASSLGGTLGNEQFF. In DNA, the CDR3 is TGCGCCAGCAGCTTGGGGGGGACTCTTGGCAATGAGCAGTTCTTC.